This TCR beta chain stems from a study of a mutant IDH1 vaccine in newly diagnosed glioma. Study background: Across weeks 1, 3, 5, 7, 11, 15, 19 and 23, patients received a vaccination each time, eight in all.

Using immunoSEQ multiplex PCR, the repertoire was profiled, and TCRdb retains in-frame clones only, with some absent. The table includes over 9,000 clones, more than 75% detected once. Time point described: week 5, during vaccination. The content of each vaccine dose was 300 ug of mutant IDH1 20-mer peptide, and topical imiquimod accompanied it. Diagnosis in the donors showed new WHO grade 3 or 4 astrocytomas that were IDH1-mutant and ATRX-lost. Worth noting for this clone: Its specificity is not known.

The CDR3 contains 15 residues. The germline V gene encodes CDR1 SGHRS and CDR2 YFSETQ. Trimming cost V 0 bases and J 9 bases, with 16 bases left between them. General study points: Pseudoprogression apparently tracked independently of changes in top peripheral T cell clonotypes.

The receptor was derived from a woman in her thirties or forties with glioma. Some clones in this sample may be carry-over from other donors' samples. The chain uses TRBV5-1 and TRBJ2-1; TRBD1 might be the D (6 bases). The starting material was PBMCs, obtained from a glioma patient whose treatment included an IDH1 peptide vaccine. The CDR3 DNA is TGCGCCAGCAGCTTGGAGGCGACAGGTATCGCTGAGCAGTTCTTC. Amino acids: CASSLEATGIAEQFF.